The 9 T cell receptor beta chains listed next were all sequenced from one sample in a study of OX40 agonist ivuxolimab in advanced cancers. Profiled with immunoSEQ multiplex PCR; TCRdb holds only in-frame clones, not every one. In the table there are 100,000 or so clones, about nine tenths of which are singletons. The source material was CD4+ or CD8+ T cells sorted from blood, sampled in a trial of the OX40 agonist ivuxolimab. The receptors were gathered from an adult with an advanced solid tumor such as melanoma, head and neck, liver or kidney cancer.

V gene TRBV2 combines with J gene TRBJ2-5, with 10 bases lining up with TRBD1. The CDR3 is made up of 14 amino acids. Germline CDR1 and CDR2: SNHLY and FYNNEI. Trimming removed 6 bases from V and 4 bases from J; junction bases left unmatched: 5. CDR3: CASSVRDRGETQYF. The DNA of the CDR3 is TGTGCCAGCAGCGTAAGGGACAGGGGAGAGACCCAGTACTTC.

J is TRBJ2-7 and V is TRBV6-1, with 13 bases aligning to TRBD2. The CDR3 covers 15 residues. In germline, CDR1 is MNHNS, CDR2 SASEGT. The V gene end was trimmed by 6 bases and the J gene end by 2 bases; junction bases not matched to a gene: 4. The DNA for the CDR3 is TGTGCCAGCAGCTCCGGGACTAGCGGGACCTACGAGCAGTACGTC. Its protein is CASSSGTSGTYEQYV.

The J gene is TRBJ1-3, the V gene TRBV30; D not resolved. The CDR3 covers 15 residues. Germline CDR1 is GTSNPN and CDR2 is SVGIG (reference sequence). V dropped 1 base and J dropped 4 bases, with 14 bases sitting between them. The CDR3 protein is CAWSGTTVGGNTIYF. CDR3 in DNA: TGTGCCTGGAGTGGGACCACGGTCGGCGGAAACACCATATATTTT. The variable domain in full, with the rest retrieved from reference TRBV30 and TRBJ1-3, is SQTIHQWPATLVQPVGSPLSLECTVEGTSNPNLYWYRQAAGRGLQLLFYSVGIGQISSEVPQNLSASRPQDRQFILSSKKLLLSDSGFYLCAWSGTTVGGNTIYFGEGSWLTVV.

The chain joins TRBV29-1 to TRBJ1-1, with D perhaps TRBD1 (5 bases). Germline V gene data show CDR1 as SQVTM and CDR2 as ANQGSEA. This CDR3 has 11 amino acids. With 6 bases removed from V and 5 bases from J, the gap between germline ends came to 10 bases. CDR3 protein: CSVEQVTEAFF. In nucleotides, the CDR3 is TGCAGCGTGGAACAGGTAACTGAAGCTTTCTTT.

The rearrangement uses TRBV7-9 and TRBJ1-2; TRBD1 is a possible D gene (6 bases). Trimming removed 2 bases at V and 1 base at J, with 11 bases between. The CDR3 contains 15 residues. Germline values: CDR1 SEHNR, CDR2 FQNEAQ (reference sequence). This CDR3 is CASSLSQGSNYGYTF. As DNA, the CDR3 is TGTGCCAGCAGCTTAAGTCAGGGGAGTAACTATGGCTACACCTTC.

V usage is TRBV11-1 and J usage is TRBJ1-2; perhaps TRBD1 as D (5 bases). The CDR3 spans 13 residues. V was clipped by 5 bases and J by 4 bases, with 11 bases between them. Germline V lookup: CDR1 SGHAT, CDR2 FQDESV (reference sequence). CDR3 protein: CASSNGGVYGYTF. Written as DNA, the CDR3 is TGTGCCAGCAGCAACGGGGGAGTCTATGGCTACACCTTC. The whole variable domain, remainder taken from reference TRBV11-1 and TRBJ1-2, is EAEVAQSPRYKITEKSQAVAFWCDPISGHATLYWYRQILGQGPELLVQFQDESVVDDSQLPKDRFSAERLKGVDSTLKIQPAELGDSAMYLCASSNGGVYGYTFGSGTRLTVV.

A single count supports this clone. This chain connects TRBV5-4 to TRBJ2-1; 7 nucleotides match TRBD2. CDR1 and CDR2 from the germline V gene are SGHNT and YYREEE (reference sequence). The CDR3 has 16 residues. The junction had 14 bases not matched to a gene; V was cut back by 4 bases and J by 7 bases. The CDR3 DNA is TGTGCCAGCAGCGAGACTAGCTTCCCCCCCGAGAATGAGCAGTTCTTC. It encodes CASSETSFPPENEQFF.

The V gene is TRBV4-3, the J gene TRBJ1-3; no clear D. The CDR3 totals 18 residues. Germline assignment: CDR1 LGHNA and CDR2 YSLEER. With 0 bases removed from V and 0 bases from J, the gap between germline ends came to 15 bases. CDR3 coding DNA: TGCGCCAGCAGCCAAGAGTGGGCCAGTCGGCGCTCTGGAAACACCATATATTTT. It encodes CASSQEWASRRSGNTIYF.

A few counts support this clone. The V call is TRBV11-2, the J call TRBJ1-4; D perhaps matches TRBD1 (5 bases). The CDR3 sequence is 17 residues long. The germline gives CDR1 SGHAT, CDR2 FQNNGV. V was shortened by 5 bases and J by 8 bases, with 24 bases between the two germline ends. This chain's CDR3 is CASSPFGRAGPSEKLFF. For the CDR3, the DNA is TGTGCCAGCAGCCCTTTCGGCAGGGCGGGCCCTTCGGAAAAACTGTTTTTT.